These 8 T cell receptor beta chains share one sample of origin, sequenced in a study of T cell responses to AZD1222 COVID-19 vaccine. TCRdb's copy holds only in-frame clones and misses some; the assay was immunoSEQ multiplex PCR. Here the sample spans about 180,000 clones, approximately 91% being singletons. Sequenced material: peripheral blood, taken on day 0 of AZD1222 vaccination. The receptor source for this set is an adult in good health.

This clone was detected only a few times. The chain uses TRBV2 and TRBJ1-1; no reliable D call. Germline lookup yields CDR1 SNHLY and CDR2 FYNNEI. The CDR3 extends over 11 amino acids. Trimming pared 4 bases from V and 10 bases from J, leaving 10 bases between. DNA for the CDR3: TGTGCCAGCAGTGTACGCCGAGTAGCTTTCTTT. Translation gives CASSVRRVAFF.

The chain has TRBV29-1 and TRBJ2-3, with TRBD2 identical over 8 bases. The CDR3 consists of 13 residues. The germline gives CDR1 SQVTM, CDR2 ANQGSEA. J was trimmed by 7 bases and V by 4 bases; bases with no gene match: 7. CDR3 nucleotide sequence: TGCAGCGTTGGAGGTCGGGAGGGGAATACGCAGTATTTT. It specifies CSVGGREGNTQYF.

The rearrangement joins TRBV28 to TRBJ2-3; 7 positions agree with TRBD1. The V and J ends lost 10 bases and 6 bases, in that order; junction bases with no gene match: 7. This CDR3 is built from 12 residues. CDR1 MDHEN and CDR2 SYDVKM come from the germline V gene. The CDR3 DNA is TGTGCCACCCTAAAGACAGGGGATACGCAGTATTTT. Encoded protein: CATLKTGDTQYF.

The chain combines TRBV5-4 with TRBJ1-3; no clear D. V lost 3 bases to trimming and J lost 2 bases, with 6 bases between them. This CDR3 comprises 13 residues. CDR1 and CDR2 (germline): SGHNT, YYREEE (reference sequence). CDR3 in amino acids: CASSSTTGNTIYF. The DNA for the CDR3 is TGTGCCAGCAGCTCTACAACTGGAAACACCATATATTTT. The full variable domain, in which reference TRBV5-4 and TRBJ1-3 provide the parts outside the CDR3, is ETGVTQSPTHLIKTRGQQVTLRCSSQSGHNTVSWYQQALGQGPQFIFQYYREEENGRGNFPPRFSGLQFPNYSSELNVNALELDDSALYLCASSSTTGNTIYFGEGSWLTVV.

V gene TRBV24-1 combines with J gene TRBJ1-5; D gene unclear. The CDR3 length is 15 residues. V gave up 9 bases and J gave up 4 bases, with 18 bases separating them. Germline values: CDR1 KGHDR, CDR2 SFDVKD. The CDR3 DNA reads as TGTGCCACCCCAACCTATGACAAGTCAAATCAGCCCCAGCATTTT. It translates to CATPTYDKSNQPQHF.

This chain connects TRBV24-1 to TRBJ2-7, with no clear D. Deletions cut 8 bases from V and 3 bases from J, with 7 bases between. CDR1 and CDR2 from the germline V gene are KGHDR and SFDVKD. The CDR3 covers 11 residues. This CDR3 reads CATKHDYEQYV. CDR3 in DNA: TGTGCCACCAAACACGACTACGAGCAGTACGTC.

The CDR3 DNA reads TGTGCCAGCAGTTTAGGCGGGACAGGGTTCGACGAGCAGTACTTC. It is translated as CASSLGGTGFDEQYF. The rearrangement joins TRBV28 to TRBJ2-7, with 9 bases lining up with TRBD1. V gave up 2 bases and J gave up 5 bases; unmatched junction bases: 7. The CDR3 is 15 residues long. Germline loops: CDR1 MDHEN, CDR2 SYDVKM.

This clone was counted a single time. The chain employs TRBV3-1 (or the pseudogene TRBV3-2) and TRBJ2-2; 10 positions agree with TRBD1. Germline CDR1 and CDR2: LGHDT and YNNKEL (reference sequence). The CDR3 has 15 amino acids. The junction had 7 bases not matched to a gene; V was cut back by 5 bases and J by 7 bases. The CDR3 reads CASSIDRGQVGELFF. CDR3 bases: TGTGCCAGCAGCATTGACAGGGGGCAAGTCGGGGAGCTGTTTTTT.